Shown below are 5 T cell receptor beta chains from a single sample sequenced in a study of technical replicates of blood from several donors. Some clones are missing from TCRdb's copy, which holds only in-frame ones; the method was immunoSEQ multiplex PCR. The sample holds 95,000 to 100,000 clones; roughly 95% are singletons and the top ten take approximately 0.21%. The sequenced sample was T cells isolated from PBMCs. These receptors all stem from a human donor in good health.

The chain is built from TRBV6-4 and TRBJ2-1, with 9 bases fitting TRBD1. The CDR3 covers 14 residues. Unmatched junction bases numbered 5, after V lost 5 bases and J lost 6 bases. Per the germline V gene, CDR1 is MRHNA and CDR2 is SNTAGT. DNA for the CDR3: TGTGCCAGCAGTACCCGGGACAGGGTCAATGAGCAGTTCTTC. It codes for CASSTRDRVNEQFF.

The chain recombines TRBV2 with TRBJ1-1; 9 bases align to TRBD1. There are 15 residues in the CDR3. The J segment lost 4 bases and the V segment lost 7 bases, leaving 10 bases of the junction unmatched. Looked up from germline, CDR1 is SNHLY and CDR2 is FYNNEI. The CDR3 protein is CASNSRGGQGTEAFF. In DNA, the CDR3 is TGTGCCAGCAATTCCCGGGGGGGACAGGGCACTGAAGCTTTCTTT. The full variable domain, in which reference TRBV2 and TRBJ1-1 provide the parts outside the CDR3, is EPEVTQTPSHQVTQMGQEVILRCVPISNHLYFYWYRQILGQKVEFLVSFYNNEISEKSEIFDDQFSVERPDGSNFTLKIRSTKLEDSAMYFCASNSRGGQGTEAFFGQGTRLTVV.

V and J are TRBV4-1 and TRBJ2-3; 7 bases align to TRBD2. There are 16 residues in the CDR3. Germline loops: CDR1 MGHRA, CDR2 YSYEKL. J gave up 2 bases and V 4 bases, and 9 bases lay outside the gene matches. The CDR3 DNA is TGCGCCAGCAGCCTGTTGGCTAGCGGATCCACAGATACGCAGTATTTT. This codes for CASSLLASGSTDTQYF.

This chain connects TRBV28 to TRBJ2-2; a possible D gene is TRBD2 (6 bases). The V end was cut by 3 bases, the J end by 6 bases, with 14 bases between. The CDR3 spans 15 residues. CDR1 is MDHEN, CDR2 SYDVKM, per germline. The CDR3, as DNA: TGTGCCAGCAGTTTCCACGGCGGGGTAGCCGGGGAGCTGTTTTTT. Protein sequence: CASSFHGGVAGELFF.

This sequence joins TRBV5-6 and TRBJ1-3, with unresolved D. From germline, CDR1 is SGHDT and CDR2 YYEEEE. This CDR3 is built from 14 residues. V was pared by 2 bases and J by 2 bases, with 8 bases between. CDR3 DNA sequence: TGTGCCAGCAGCTTCAAACCTACTGGAAACACCATATATTTT. It codes for CASSFKPTGNTIYF.